What follows are 22 T cell receptor beta chains derived from one specimen sequenced in a study of blood T cell repertoires in COVID-19. The protocol was immunoSEQ multiplex PCR, while the TCRdb copy is restricted to in-frame clones and leaves out a portion. The sample consists of about 420,000 clones, roughly 89% of them appearing once. Sequenced: peripheral blood. These receptors all stem from a young man with COVID-19, enrolled during active disease.

The CDR3 DNA reads as TGCAGCTTCATTGAGCGCGGACGGGGAGGCAACACTGAAGCTTTCTTT. Translated, it gives CSFIERGRGGNTEAFF. This chain joins TRBV29-1 and TRBJ1-1; D is unresolved. Germline V gene data show CDR1 as SQVTM and CDR2 as ANQGSEA. The CDR3 runs 16 residues. V was trimmed by 8 bases and J by 2 bases, leaving 24 bases between them.

The gene calls are TRBV24-1 and TRBJ2-5, with 12 bases that match TRBD1. CDR1 and CDR2 (germline): KGHDR, SFDVKD. This CDR3 comprises 16 residues. Unmatched junction bases numbered 6, after V lost 4 bases and J lost 4 bases. CDR3 protein: CATSDSGTGGAETQYF. In DNA, the CDR3 is TGTGCCACCAGTGACTCCGGGACAGGGGGCGCAGAGACCCAGTACTTC.

This rearrangement joins TRBV24-1 to TRBJ2-2; a possible D gene is TRBD1 (5 bases). The CDR3 is 13 residues long. The V gene's germline CDR1 is KGHDR and CDR2 SFDVKD. Trimming took 6 bases from V and 5 from J, leaving 9 bases between them. CDR3 amino acids: CATSRQSTGELFF. The CDR3 region has the DNA TGTGCCACCAGTAGACAGTCTACCGGGGAGCTGTTTTTT.

This chain joins TRBV14 and TRBJ1-2, with TRBD1 identical over 7 bases. Trimming at V came to 4 bases and at J to 8 bases, leaving 4 bases not matched to a gene. Germline-derived CDR1 and CDR2 are SGHDN and FVKESK. The CDR3 runs to 12 residues. The CDR3 loop is CASSLDRVGYTF. The CDR3, as DNA: TGTGCCAGCAGCCTCGACAGGGTCGGCTACACCTTC.

This chain uses TRBV5-8 with TRBJ1-1; the D gene is possibly TRBD1 (5 bases). The CDR3 is 15 residues long. In germline, CDR1 is SGHTS, CDR2 YDEGEE. Trimming shortened V by 4 bases and J by 3 bases, and 16 bases separated the two germline ends. CDR3 nucleotides: TGTGCCAGCAGCATCTTGCAGGGCCCGGACACTGAAGCTTTCTTT. It specifies CASSILQGPDTEAFF.

The V gene is TRBV6-4, the J gene TRBJ1-3; D is possibly TRBD1 (6 bases). The germline CDR1 and CDR2 sequences are MRHNA and SNTAGT. Trimming removed 3 bases at V and 4 bases at J, with 13 bases between. The CDR3 runs 15 residues. The CDR3 loop is CASSEKAGVGNTIYF. For the CDR3, the DNA is TGTGCCAGCAGTGAAAAAGCAGGGGTAGGAAACACCATATATTTT.

This chain links TRBV2 with TRBJ1-1, with 7 bases that match TRBD1. V trimming: 8 bases; J trimming: 1 base; junction bases outside the gene matches: 13. In germline, CDR1 is SNHLY, CDR2 FYNNEI. The CDR3 spans 16 residues. The CDR3 DNA follows: TGTGCCAGCCGACAGGGACAGAACCTGGGGAACACTGAAGCTTTCTTT. Encoded protein: CASRQGQNLGNTEAFF.

CDR3 protein: CSVSSAGWGNEQFF. CDR3 nucleotides: TGCAGCGTCTCGTCGGCAGGGTGGGGAAATGAGCAGTTCTTC. The chain has TRBV29-1 and TRBJ2-1, with TRBD1 as a possible D gene (5 bases). Trimming stripped 6 bases from V and 7 bases from J, with 19 bases between. Germline V gene sequence: CDR1 SQVTM, CDR2 ANQGSEA. There are 14 residues in the CDR3.

This sequence joins TRBV19 and TRBJ1-1; D unclear. The CDR3 runs 14 residues. Germline CDR1 LNHDA, CDR2 SQIVND (reference sequence). V lost 5 bases and J 2 bases, leaving 12 bases between the germline ends. The CDR3 bases are TGTGCCAGTAGTCCGACGAGACTAAACACTGAAGCTTTCTTT. This codes for CASSPTRLNTEAFF.

The CDR3 here is CASSTRQGGTGELFF. The DNA for the CDR3 is TGTGCCAGCAGCACCCGACAGGGAGGCACCGGGGAGCTGTTTTTT. The V call is TRBV7-2, the J call TRBJ2-2, with D possibly matching TRBD1 (7 bases). The CDR3 loop spans 15 amino acids. V lost 5 bases, J lost 4 bases, and 14 bases lay in between. Germline CDR1 and CDR2: SGHTA and FQGNSA.

This chain uses TRBV24-1 with TRBJ2-5; D might be TRBD1 (6 bases). In germline, CDR1 is KGHDR, CDR2 SFDVKD. There are 18 residues in the CDR3. V lost 3 bases and J 5 bases, leaving 24 bases between the germline ends. The CDR3 is CATSDRLGEQGKVETQYF. CDR3 coding DNA: TGTGCCACCAGTGATCGTCTGGGGGAACAGGGAAAAGTTGAGACCCAGTACTTC.

V gene TRBV11-2 combines with J gene TRBJ2-7; the match to TRBD1 covers 9 bases. V dropped 4 bases and J dropped 2; count of bases not matched to a gene: 15. The CDR3 is made up of 18 amino acids. Germline CDR1 SGHAT, CDR2 FQNNGV. The CDR3 coding sequence is TGTGCCAGCAGCTCTATGGCCGGGTGGGACAGGGAAGCCTACGAGCAGTACTTC. It codes for CASSSMAGWDREAYEQYF.

This chain uses TRBV12-3 or TRBV12-4 with TRBJ1-6, with a possible D match to TRBD1 (5 bases). The germline V and J ends were trimmed by 7 bases and 9 bases, with 13 bases remaining between them. The CDR3 extends over 13 amino acids. The CDR3 protein is CASTPGRGSPLHF. The DNA of the CDR3 is TGTGCCAGCACCCCTGGGAGGGGTTCACCCCTCCACTTT.

The chain has TRBV7-8 and TRBJ2-2, with D tentatively TRBD2 (7 bases). Per the germline V gene, CDR1 is SGHVS and CDR2 is FQNEAQ. Trimming cost V 10 bases and J 1 base, with 13 bases left between them. The CDR3 runs 14 residues. CDR3: CAIGGEMNTGELFF. CDR3 DNA sequence: TGTGCCATAGGGGGGGAAATGAACACCGGGGAGCTGTTTTTT.

The gene calls are TRBV5-4 and TRBJ1-2, with 10 bases lining up with TRBD1. The ends lost 8 bases at V and 6 bases at J; junction bases unmatched: 10. Germline-derived CDR1 and CDR2 are SGHNT and YYREEE (reference sequence). The CDR3 contains 14 residues. The CDR3 is CASGRDRGADGYTF. CDR3 bases: TGTGCCAGTGGCCGGGACAGGGGCGCAGATGGCTACACCTTC. The full variable domain, its missing parts supplied by reference TRBV5-4 and TRBJ1-2, is ETGVTQSPTHLIKTRGQQVTLRCSSQSGHNTVSWYQQALGQGPQFIFQYYREEENGRGNFPPRFSGLQFPNYSSELNVNALELDDSALYLCASGRDRGADGYTFGSGTRLTVV.

The chain carries TRBV14 and TRBJ2-1; TRBD2 matches at 9 bases. The V gene end was trimmed by 3 bases and the J gene end by 0 bases; junction bases not matched to a gene: 3. Germline V lookup: CDR1 SGHDN, CDR2 FVKESK. This CDR3 has 16 amino acids. The CDR3 coding sequence is TGTGCCAGCAGCCAGATAGCGGGGGTCTCCTACAATGAGCAGTTCTTC. This encodes CASSQIAGVSYNEQFF.

The chain carries TRBV2 and TRBJ2-3; 14 bases match TRBD2. The germline V gene encodes CDR1 SNHLY and CDR2 FYNNEI. V shed 6 bases, J shed 4 bases, and the junction held 3 bases outside the gene matches. There are 15 residues in the CDR3. The CDR3 region has the DNA TGTGCCAGCAGAAAGACTAGCGGGGGGGCAGATACGCAGTATTTT. It is translated as CASRKTSGGADTQYF.

The V gene is TRBV4-1, the J gene TRBJ2-5, with TRBD2 matching over 10 bases. This CDR3 comprises 15 residues. Looked up from germline, CDR1 is MGHRA and CDR2 is YSYEKL. The junction had 6 bases not matched to a gene; V was cut back by 4 bases and J by 4 bases. Written as DNA, the CDR3 is TGCGCCAGCAGCCTTTCTAGCGGGAGTTCAGAGACCCAGTACTTC. As protein: CASSLSSGSSETQYF.

The chain couples TRBV19 to TRBJ2-5; maybe TRBD1 (7 bases). Germline assignment: CDR1 LNHDA and CDR2 SQIVND (reference sequence). This CDR3 is 14 amino acids long. The V gene lost 6 bases and the J gene lost 2 bases, with 13 bases spanning the gap. The CDR3 DNA sequence: TGTGCCAGTAGGCCAGGGGGGTCTCAAGAGACCCAGTACTTC. The encoded protein is CASRPGGSQETQYF.

The rearrangement uses TRBV5-6 and TRBJ1-1; 8 nucleotides line up with TRBD1. Germline CDR1 and CDR2: SGHDT and YYEEEE. The CDR3 runs to 15 residues. V trimming: 2 bases; J trimming: 2 bases; junction bases outside the gene matches: 5. The CDR3 region is CASSLSGTGNTEAFF. The CDR3 DNA reads TGTGCCAGCAGCTTATCCGGGACAGGAAACACTGAAGCTTTCTTT.

The gene calls are TRBV5-1 and TRBJ2-4, with 9 bases aligning to TRBD2. Unmatched junction bases numbered 12, after V lost 2 bases and J lost 0 bases. The CDR3 spans 19 residues. Germline values: CDR1 SGHRS, CDR2 YFSETQ. The CDR3 coding sequence is TGCGCCAGCAGCTTCTCAAGCGGGGGGTCCTCCCTAGCCAAAAACATTCAGTACTTC. Protein product: CASSFSSGGSSLAKNIQYF.

This sequence joins TRBV5-1 and TRBJ2-6; 8 bases match TRBD2. V dropped 0 bases and J dropped 0; count of bases not matched to a gene: 8. Germline loops: CDR1 SGHRS, CDR2 YFSETQ. CDR3 length: 19 residues. CDR3: CASSLGGLAGISGANVLTF. Written as DNA, the CDR3 is TGCGCCAGCAGCTTGGGAGGACTAGCAGGAATCTCTGGGGCCAACGTCCTGACTTTC.